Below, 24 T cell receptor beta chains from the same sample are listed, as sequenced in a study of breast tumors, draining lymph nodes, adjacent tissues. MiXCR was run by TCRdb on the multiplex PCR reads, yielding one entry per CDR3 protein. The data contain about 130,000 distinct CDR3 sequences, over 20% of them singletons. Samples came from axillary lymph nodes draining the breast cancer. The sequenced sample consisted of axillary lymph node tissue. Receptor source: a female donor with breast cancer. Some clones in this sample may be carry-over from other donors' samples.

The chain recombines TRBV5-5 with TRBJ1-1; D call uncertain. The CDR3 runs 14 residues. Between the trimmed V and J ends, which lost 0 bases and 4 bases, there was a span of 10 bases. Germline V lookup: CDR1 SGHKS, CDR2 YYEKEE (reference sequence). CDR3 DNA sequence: TGTGCCAGCAGCTTGGTCGGCAGGAGCACTGAAGCTTTCTTT. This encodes CASSLVGRSTEAFF.

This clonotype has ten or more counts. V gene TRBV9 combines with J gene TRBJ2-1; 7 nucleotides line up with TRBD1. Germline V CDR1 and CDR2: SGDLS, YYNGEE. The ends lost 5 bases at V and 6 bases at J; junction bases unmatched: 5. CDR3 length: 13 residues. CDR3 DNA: TGTGCCAGCAGTTCGGGACAGCTCAATGAGCAGTTCTTC. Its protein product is CASSSGQLNEQFF. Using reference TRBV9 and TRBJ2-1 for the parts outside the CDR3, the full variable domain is DSGVTQTPKHLITATGQRVTLRCSPRSGDLSVYWYQQSLDQGLQFLIQYYNGEERAKGNILERFSAQQFPDLHSELNLSSLELGDSALYFCASSSGQLNEQFFGPGTRLTVL.

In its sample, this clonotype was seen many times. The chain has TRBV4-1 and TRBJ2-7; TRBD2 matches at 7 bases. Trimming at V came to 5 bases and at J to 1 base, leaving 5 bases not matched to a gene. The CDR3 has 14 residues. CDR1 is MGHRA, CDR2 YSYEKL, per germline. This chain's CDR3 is CASSTTSESYEQYF. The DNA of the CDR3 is TGCGCCAGCAGCACCACTAGCGAGTCCTACGAGCAGTACTTC.

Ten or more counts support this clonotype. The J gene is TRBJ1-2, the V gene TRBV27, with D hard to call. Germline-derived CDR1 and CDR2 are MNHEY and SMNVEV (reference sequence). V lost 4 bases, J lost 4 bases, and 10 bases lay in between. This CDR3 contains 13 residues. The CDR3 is CASSSGPAYGYTF. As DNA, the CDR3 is TGTGCCAGCAGTTCTGGGCCGGCCTATGGCTACACCTTC.

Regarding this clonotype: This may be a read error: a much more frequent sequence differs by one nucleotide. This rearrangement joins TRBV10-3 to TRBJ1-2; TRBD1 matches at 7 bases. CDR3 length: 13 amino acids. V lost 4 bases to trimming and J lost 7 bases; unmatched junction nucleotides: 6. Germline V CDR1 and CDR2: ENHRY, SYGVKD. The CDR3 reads CAISGTGASGYTF. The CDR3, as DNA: TGTGCCATCAGTGGTACAGGGGCCAGTGGCTACACCTTC.

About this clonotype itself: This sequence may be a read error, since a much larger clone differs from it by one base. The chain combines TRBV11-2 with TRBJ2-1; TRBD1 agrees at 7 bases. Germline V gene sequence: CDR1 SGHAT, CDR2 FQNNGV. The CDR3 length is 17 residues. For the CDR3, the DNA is TGTGTCAGCAGCCAGAGTCCAGGGGGAGTTTTCTACAATGAGCAGTTCTTC. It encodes CVSSQSPGGVFYNEQFF.

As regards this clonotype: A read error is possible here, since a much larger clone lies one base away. The CDR3 DNA reads TGCGCCAGCAGCTTGGACCCGGGAGGGGGCAAGAATGAGCGGTTCTTC. It specifies CASSLDPGGGKNERFF. V and J are TRBV5-1 and TRBJ2-1, with D maybe TRBD2 (8 bases). CDR3 length equals 16 residues. Germline CDR1 and CDR2: SGHRS and YFSETQ.

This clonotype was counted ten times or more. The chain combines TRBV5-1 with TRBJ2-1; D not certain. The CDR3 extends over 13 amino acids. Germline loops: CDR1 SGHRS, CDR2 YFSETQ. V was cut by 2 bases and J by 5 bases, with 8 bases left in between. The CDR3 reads CASSFRVNNEQFF. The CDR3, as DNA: TGCGCCAGCAGCTTTCGAGTTAACAATGAGCAGTTCTTC. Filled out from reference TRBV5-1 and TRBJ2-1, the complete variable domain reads KAGVTQTPRYLIKTRGQQVTLSCSPISGHRSVSWYQQTPGQGLQFLFEYFSETQRNKGNFPGRFSGRQFSNSRSEMNVSTLELGDSALYLCASSFRVNNEQFFGPGTRLTVL.

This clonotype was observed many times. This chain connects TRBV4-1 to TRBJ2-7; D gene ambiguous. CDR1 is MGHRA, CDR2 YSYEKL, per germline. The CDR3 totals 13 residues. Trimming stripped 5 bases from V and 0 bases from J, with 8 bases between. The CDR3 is CASSYDTSYEQYF. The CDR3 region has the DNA TGCGCCAGCAGCTACGACACCTCCTACGAGCAGTACTTC.

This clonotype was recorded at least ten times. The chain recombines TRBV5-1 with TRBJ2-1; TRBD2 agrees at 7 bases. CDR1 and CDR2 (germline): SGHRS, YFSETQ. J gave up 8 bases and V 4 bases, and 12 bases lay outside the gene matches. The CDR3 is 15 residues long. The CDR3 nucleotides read TGCGCCAGCAGCCAAGCGGGATCCTCCTTTGATGAGCAGTTCTTC. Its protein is CASSQAGSSFDEQFF.

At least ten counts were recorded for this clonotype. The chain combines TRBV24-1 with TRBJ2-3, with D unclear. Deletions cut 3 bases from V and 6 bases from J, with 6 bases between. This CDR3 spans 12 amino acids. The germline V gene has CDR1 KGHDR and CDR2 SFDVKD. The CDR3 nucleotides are TGTGCCACCAGTGATCCGAGGGATACGCAGTATTTT. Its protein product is CATSDPRDTQYF.

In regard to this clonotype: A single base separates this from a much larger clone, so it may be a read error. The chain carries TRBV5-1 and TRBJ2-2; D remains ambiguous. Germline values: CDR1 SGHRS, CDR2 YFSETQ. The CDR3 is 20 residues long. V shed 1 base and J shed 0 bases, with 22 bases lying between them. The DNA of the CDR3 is TGCGCCAGCAGCTTGTATGTTGTGGCAAGGGTTCCCTCGAACACCGGGGAGCTGTTTTTT. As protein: CASSLYVVARVPSNTGELFF.

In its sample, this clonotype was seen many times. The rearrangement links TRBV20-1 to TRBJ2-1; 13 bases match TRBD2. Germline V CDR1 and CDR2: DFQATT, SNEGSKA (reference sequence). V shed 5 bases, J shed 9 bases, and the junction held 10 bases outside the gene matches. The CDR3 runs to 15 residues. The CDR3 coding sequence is TGCAGTGCTGGGACTAGCGGGGTGATATGGGGTGAGCAGTTCTTC. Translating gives CSAGTSGVIWGEQFF.

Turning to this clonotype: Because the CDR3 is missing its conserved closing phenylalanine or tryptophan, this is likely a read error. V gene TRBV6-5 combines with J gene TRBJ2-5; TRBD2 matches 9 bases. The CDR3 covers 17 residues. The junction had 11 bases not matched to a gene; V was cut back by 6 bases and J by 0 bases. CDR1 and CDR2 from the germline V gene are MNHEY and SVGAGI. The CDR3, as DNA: TGTGCCAGCAGCCGGGGACTAGCTCCCTCTAACCAAGAGACCCAGTACTCC. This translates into CASSRGLAPSNQETQYS.

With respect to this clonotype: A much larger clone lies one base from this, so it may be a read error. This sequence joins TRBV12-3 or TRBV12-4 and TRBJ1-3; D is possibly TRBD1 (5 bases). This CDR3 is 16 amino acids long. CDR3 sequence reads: CASSFLRQLNGDTIYF. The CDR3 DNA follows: TGTGCCAGCAGTTTTCTTCGACAGCTCAATGGAGACACCATATATTTT.

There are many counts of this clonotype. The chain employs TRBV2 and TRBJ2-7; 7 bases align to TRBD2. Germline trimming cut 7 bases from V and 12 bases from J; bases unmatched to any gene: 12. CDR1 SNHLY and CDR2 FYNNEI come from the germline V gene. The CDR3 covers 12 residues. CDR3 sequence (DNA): TGTGCCAGCACCGCGGGGGACTCAAGAGGGTACTTC. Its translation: CASTAGDSRGYF. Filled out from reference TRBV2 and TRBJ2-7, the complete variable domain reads EPEVTQTPSHQVTQMGQEVILRCVPISNHLYFYWYRQILGQKVEFLVSFYNNEISEKSEIFDDQFSVERPDGSNFTLKIRSTKLEDSAMYFCASTAGDSRGYFGPGTRLTVT.

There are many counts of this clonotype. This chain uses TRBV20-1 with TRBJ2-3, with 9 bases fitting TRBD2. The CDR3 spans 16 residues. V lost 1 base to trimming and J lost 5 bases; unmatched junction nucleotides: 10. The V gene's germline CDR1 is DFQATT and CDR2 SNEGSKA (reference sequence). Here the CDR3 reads CSARGMVAGEVDTQYF. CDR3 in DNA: TGCAGTGCTAGAGGAATGGTAGCGGGAGAGGTAGATACGCAGTATTTT.

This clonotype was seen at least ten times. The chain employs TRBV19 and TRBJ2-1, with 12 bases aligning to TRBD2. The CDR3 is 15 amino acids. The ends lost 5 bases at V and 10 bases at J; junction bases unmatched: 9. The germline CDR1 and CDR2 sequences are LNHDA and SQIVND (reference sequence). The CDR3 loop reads CASSASGRAGREQFF. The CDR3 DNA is TGTGCCAGTAGTGCTAGCGGGAGGGCCGGAAGGGAGCAGTTCTTC. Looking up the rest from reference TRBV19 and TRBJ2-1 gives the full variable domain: DGGITQSPKYLFRKEGQNVTLSCEQNLNHDAMYWYRQDPGQGLRLIYYSQIVNDFQKGDIAEGYSVSREKKESFPLTVTSAQKNPTAFYLCASSASGRAGREQFFGPGTRLTVL.

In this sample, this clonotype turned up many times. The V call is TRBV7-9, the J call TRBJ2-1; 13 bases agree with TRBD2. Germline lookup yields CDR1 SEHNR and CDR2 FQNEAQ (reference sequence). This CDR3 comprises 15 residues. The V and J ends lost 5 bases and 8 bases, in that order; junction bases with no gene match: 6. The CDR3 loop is CASSNPTSGRYEQFF. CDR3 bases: TGTGCCAGCAGCAATCCGACTAGCGGGAGGTATGAGCAGTTCTTC.

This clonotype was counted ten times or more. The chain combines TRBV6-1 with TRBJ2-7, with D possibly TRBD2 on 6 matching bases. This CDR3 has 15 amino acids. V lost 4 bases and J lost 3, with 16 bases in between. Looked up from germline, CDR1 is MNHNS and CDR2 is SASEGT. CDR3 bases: TGTGCCAGCAGTGTCGAGGCAGGGACTGACTACGAGCAGTACTTC. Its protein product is CASSVEAGTDYEQYF.

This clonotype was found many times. This CDR3 is CASSRTIEQYF. CDR3 coding DNA: TGCGCCAGCAGCCGGACCATCGAGCAGTACTTC. This rearrangement joins TRBV5-1 to TRBJ2-7; D uncertain. There are 11 residues in the CDR3. Germline lookup yields CDR1 SGHRS and CDR2 YFSETQ. Deletions cut 4 bases from V and 6 bases from J, with 8 bases between. Complete variable domain (other parts from reference TRBV5-1 and TRBJ2-7): KAGVTQTPRYLIKTRGQQVTLSCSPISGHRSVSWYQQTPGQGLQFLFEYFSETQRNKGNFPGRFSGRQFSNSRSEMNVSTLELGDSALYLCASSRTIEQYFGPGTRLTVT.

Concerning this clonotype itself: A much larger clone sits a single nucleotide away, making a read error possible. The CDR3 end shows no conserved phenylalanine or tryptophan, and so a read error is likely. Written as DNA, the CDR3 is TGTGCCAGCAGCCTAATTGGACAGGGCGATCAGCCCCAGCATTCT. It translates to CASSLIGQGDQPQHS. The rearrangement links TRBV6-1 to TRBJ1-5; TRBD1 agrees at 8 bases. The CDR3 extends over 15 amino acids. V was clipped by 6 bases and J by 5 bases; unmatched bases: 9. The germline gives CDR1 MNHNS, CDR2 SASEGT.

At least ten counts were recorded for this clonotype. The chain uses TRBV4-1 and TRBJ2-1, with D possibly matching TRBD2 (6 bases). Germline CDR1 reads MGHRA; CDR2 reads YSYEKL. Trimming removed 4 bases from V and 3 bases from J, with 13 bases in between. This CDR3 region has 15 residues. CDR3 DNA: TGCGCCAGCAGCCGGCCCGGAGGGGACTACAATGAGCAGTTCTTC. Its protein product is CASSRPGGDYNEQFF.

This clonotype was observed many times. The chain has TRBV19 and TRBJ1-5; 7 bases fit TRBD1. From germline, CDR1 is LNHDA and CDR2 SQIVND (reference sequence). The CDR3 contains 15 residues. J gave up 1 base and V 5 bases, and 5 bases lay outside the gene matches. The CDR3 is CASSPMTGSNQPQHF. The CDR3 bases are TGTGCCAGTAGTCCGATGACAGGGAGCAATCAGCCCCAGCATTTT.